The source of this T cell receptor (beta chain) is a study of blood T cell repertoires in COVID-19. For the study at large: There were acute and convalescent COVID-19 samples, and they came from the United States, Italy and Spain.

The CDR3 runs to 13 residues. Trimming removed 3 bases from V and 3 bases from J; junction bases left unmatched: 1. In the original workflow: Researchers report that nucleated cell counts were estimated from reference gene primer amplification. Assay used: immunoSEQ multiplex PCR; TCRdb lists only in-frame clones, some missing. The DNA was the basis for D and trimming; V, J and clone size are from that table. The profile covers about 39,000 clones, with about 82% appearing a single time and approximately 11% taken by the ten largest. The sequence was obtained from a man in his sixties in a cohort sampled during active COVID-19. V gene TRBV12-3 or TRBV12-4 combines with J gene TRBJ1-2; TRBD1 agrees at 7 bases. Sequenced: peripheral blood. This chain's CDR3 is CASSLTGYYGYTF. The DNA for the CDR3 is TGTGCCAGCAGTTTGACAGGGTACTATGGCTACACCTTC.